A single sample is the source of the 14 T cell receptor beta chains below, sequenced in a study of shared clonotypes between healthy human individuals. Assay used: immunoSEQ multiplex PCR; TCRdb lists only in-frame clones, some missing. This table has about 100,000 clones, roughly two thirds appearing once. Material for sequencing was memory CD8+ T cells sorted from blood. As to subset: CD45RO+ cells pooled with CCR7-negative TemRA cells. Receptors were obtained from a young woman in good health.

The chain uses TRBV7-9 and TRBJ2-1; 9 bases are a match to TRBD2. Germline V gives CDR1 SEHNR, CDR2 FQNEAQ (reference sequence). The CDR3 totals 15 residues. With 5 bases clipped from V and 6 bases from J, the junction kept 8 bases outside the gene matches. The DNA of the CDR3 is TGTGCCAGCAGCCTGGGGGCGGGAGGGGTCAATGAGCAGTTCTTC. Translation gives CASSLGAGGVNEQFF.

This chain joins TRBV5-3 and TRBJ1-1; D is uncertain. TRBV5-3 is placed among ORFs of uncertain function. The CDR3 sequence is 13 residues long. Trimming removed 8 bases at V and 10 bases at J, with 21 bases between. The CDR3 nucleotides read TGTGCCAGCAGCCCCGGGATCCTCAGATCAGCTTTCTTT. Translation: CASSPGILRSAFF.

This chain joins TRBV7-3 and TRBJ1-1; D gene ambiguous. The CDR3 is 13 residues long. Germline CDR1 and CDR2: SGHTA and FQGTGA. The germline V and J ends were trimmed by 6 bases and 0 bases, with 8 bases remaining between them. For the CDR3, the DNA is TGTGCCAGCAGTTCTCAAGTGAACACTGAAGCTTTCTTT. Amino acid sequence: CASSSQVNTEAFF.

J is TRBJ2-7 and V is TRBV13; TRBD1 is a possible D gene (5 bases). CDR3 length: 15 amino acids. The V end was cut by 2 bases, the J end by 3 bases, with 14 bases between. Germline V lookup: CDR1 PRHDT, CDR2 FYEKMQ (reference sequence). CDR3 region: CASSLSGQRNYEQYF. Here the CDR3 DNA reads TGTGCCAGCAGCTTATCTGGACAAAGAAACTACGAGCAGTACTTC. Filled out from reference TRBV13 and TRBJ2-7, the complete variable domain reads AAGVIQSPRHLIKEKRETATLKCYPIPRHDTVYWYQQGPGQDPQFLISFYEKMQSDKGSIPDRFSAQQFSDYHSELNMSSLELGDSALYFCASSLSGQRNYEQYFGPGTRLTVT.

The chain couples TRBV5-4 to TRBJ1-2, with 8 bases that match TRBD1. Germline assignment: CDR1 SGHNT and CDR2 YYREEE (reference sequence). The CDR3 spans 16 residues. V lost 4 bases, J lost 0 bases, and 8 bases stayed unmatched. Here the CDR3 reads CASSVRQGRANYGYTF. CDR3 DNA sequence: TGTGCCAGCAGCGTGCGACAGGGGAGGGCTAACTATGGCTACACCTTC.

The chain recombines TRBV4-1 with TRBJ2-1; D uncertain. The V gene lost 0 bases and the J gene lost 16 bases, with 10 bases spanning the gap. Germline V gene data show CDR1 as MGHRA and CDR2 as YSYEKL. The CDR3 totals 11 residues. This CDR3 reads CASSQEGPPFF. In DNA form, the CDR3 reads TGCGCCAGCAGCCAAGAAGGGCCCCCTTTCTTC.

CDR3 in amino acids: CASSGRTVNYGYTF. The CDR3 DNA is TGTGCCAGCAGCGGTAGGACGGTGAACTATGGCTACACCTTC. The V and J genes are TRBV13 and TRBJ1-2, with D hard to call. The CDR3 has 14 residues. CDR1 PRHDT and CDR2 FYEKMQ come from the germline V gene (reference sequence). The V and J ends lost 5 bases and 2 bases respectively, with 12 bases between them.

The genes are TRBV28 and TRBJ1-5; D uncertain. The CDR3 totals 11 residues. The V gene lost 6 bases and the J gene lost 5 bases, with 5 bases spanning the gap. In germline, CDR1 is MDHEN, CDR2 SYDVKM. CDR3 coding DNA: TGTGCCAGCAGCCGGTATCAGCCCCAGCATTTT. The encoded protein is CASSRYQPQHF.

Many counts were recorded for this clone. The chain has TRBV27 and TRBJ2-6, with D maybe TRBD1 (6 bases). V was clipped by 8 bases and J by 1 base, with 15 bases between them. Germline CDR1 reads MNHEY; CDR2 reads SMNVEV (reference sequence). There are 16 residues in the CDR3. This CDR3 reads CASGGRGGSGANVLTF. The CDR3 DNA is TGTGCCAGCGGGGGCAGGGGCGGATCTGGGGCCAACGTCCTGACTTTC.

The V and J genes are TRBV4-1 and TRBJ2-7; D is possibly TRBD1 (5 bases). The CDR3 is 13 residues long. Trimming stripped 1 base from V and 2 bases from J, with 6 bases between. Germline V lookup: CDR1 MGHRA, CDR2 YSYEKL. The CDR3 loop is CASSQVTAYEQYF. The DNA of the CDR3 is TGCGCCAGCAGCCAAGTGACAGCCTACGAGCAGTACTTC.

This clone was observed a handful of times. This CDR3 is CASRGRDDLGYEQYF. The CDR3 region has the DNA TGTGCCAGCAGGGGTAGGGATGACCTAGGCTACGAGCAGTACTTC. This chain uses TRBV27 with TRBJ2-7; D is unresolved. The CDR3 extends over 15 amino acids. CDR1 is MNHEY, CDR2 SMNVEV, per germline (reference sequence). V dropped 6 bases and J dropped 3 bases, with 18 bases sitting between them.

The V and J genes are TRBV9 and TRBJ1-2; the D gene is possibly TRBD1 (6 bases). Germline V gives CDR1 SGDLS, CDR2 YYNGEE. This CDR3 has 15 residues. The V gene lost 4 bases and the J gene lost 4 bases, with 17 bases spanning the gap. The CDR3 spells CASSSPGAGFYGYTF. The CDR3 nucleotides are TGTGCCAGCAGCTCGCCGGGGGCGGGATTCTATGGCTACACCTTC.

The V gene is TRBV19, the J gene TRBJ1-1; D ambiguous. The CDR3 is 14 residues long. Germline CDR1 and CDR2: LNHDA and SQIVND (reference sequence). The germline V and J ends were trimmed by 6 bases and 2 bases, with 13 bases remaining between them. The CDR3 sequence: CASSRLVSNTEAFF. DNA of the CDR3: TGTGCCAGTAGCCGCCTTGTCTCAAACACTGAAGCTTTCTTT.

A few counts support this clone. For the CDR3, the DNA is TGTGCCAGCAGTGTTCTACGGACAGGGGGCTATTACGAGCAGTACTTC. This encodes CASSVLRTGGYYEQYF. The chain employs TRBV6-1 and TRBJ2-7; 11 bases are shared with TRBD1. Germline CDR1 reads MNHNS; CDR2 reads SASEGT. V lost 4 bases, J lost 4 bases, and 9 bases stayed unmatched. The CDR3 has 16 residues.